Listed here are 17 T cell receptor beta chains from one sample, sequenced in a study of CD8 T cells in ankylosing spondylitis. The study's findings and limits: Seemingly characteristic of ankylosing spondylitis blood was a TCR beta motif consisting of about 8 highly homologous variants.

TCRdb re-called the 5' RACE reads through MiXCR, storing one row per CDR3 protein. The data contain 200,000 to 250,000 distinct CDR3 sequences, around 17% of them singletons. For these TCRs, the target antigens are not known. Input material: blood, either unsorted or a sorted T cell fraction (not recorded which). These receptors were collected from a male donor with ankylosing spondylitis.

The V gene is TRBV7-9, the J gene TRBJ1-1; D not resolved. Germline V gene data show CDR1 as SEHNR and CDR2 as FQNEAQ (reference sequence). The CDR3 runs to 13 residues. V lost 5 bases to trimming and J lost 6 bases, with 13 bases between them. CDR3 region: CASSDRVFPEAFF. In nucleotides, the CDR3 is TGTGCCAGCAGCGATAGGGTTTTCCCTGAAGCTTTCTTT.

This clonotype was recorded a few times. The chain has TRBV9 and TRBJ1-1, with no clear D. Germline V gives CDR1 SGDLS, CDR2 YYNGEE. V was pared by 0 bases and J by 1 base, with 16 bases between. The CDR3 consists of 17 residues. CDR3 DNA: TGTGCCAGCAGCGTAGCTACCCATGTGGAGGGGAACACTGAAGCTTTCTTT. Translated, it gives CASSVATHVEGNTEAFF.

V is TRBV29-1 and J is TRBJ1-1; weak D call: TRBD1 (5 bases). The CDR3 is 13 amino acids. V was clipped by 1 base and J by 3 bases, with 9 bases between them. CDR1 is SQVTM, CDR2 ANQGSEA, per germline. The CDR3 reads CSVEVQGHTEAFF. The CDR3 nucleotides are TGCAGCGTTGAAGTTCAGGGCCACACTGAAGCTTTCTTT. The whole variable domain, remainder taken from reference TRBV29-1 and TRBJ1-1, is SAVISQKPSRDICQRGTSLTIQCQVDSQVTMMFWYRQQPGQSLTLIATANQGSEATYESGFVIDKFPISRPNLTFSTLTVSNMSPEDSSIYLCSVEVQGHTEAFFGQGTRLTVV.

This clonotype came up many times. CDR3 nucleotide sequence: TGTGCCAGCAGCCAAGGGACAGCCTATGGCTACACCTTC. Translated, it gives CASSQGTAYGYTF. J is TRBJ1-2 and V is TRBV3-1, with D possibly TRBD1 on 6 matching bases. V was pared by 1 base and J by 4 bases, with 7 bases between. The CDR3 length is 13 residues. Germline-derived CDR1 and CDR2 are LGHDT and YNNKEL (reference sequence).

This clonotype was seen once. The DNA for the CDR3 is TGTGCCAGCAGAAAAGCGGGAAGCTCCTACAATGAGCAGTTCTTC. Translation: CASRKAGSSYNEQFF. V and J are TRBV6-2 or TRBV6-3 and TRBJ2-1; TRBD2 matches 7 bases. The CDR3 runs to 15 residues. The V segment lost 6 bases and the J segment 0 bases; nucleotides outside the gene matches: 5. Germline V lookup: CDR1 MNHEY, CDR2 SVGEGT.

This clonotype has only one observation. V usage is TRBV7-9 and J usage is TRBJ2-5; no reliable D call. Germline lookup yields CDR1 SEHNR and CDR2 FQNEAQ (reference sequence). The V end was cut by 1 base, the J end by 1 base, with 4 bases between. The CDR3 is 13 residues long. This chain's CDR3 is CASSLEFQETQYF. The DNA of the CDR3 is TGTGCCAGCAGCTTAGAATTCCAAGAGACCCAGTACTTC.

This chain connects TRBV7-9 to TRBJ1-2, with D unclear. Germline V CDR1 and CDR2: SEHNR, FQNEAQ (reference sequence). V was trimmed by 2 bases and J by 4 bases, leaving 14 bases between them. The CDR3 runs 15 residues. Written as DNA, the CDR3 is TGTGCCAGCAGCTTAATCCGGACGGAGAGCTATGGCTACACCTTC. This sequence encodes CASSLIRTESYGYTF.

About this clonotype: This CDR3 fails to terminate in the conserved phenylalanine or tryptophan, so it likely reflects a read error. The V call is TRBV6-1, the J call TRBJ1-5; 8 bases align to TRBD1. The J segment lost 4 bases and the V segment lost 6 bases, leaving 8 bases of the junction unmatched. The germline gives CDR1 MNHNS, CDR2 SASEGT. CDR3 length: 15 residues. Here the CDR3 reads CASSLTGGTNQPQHS. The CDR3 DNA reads TGTGCCAGCAGCCTCACAGGGGGAACAAATCAGCCCCAGCATTCT.

The CDR3 spells CASSQDLTHTGELFF. The DNA of the CDR3 is TGTGCCAGCAGCCAGGATCTTACTCACACCGGGGAGCTGTTTTTT. The chain combines TRBV7-8 with TRBJ2-2; D ambiguous. V lost 5 bases, J lost 3 bases, and 13 bases lay in between. The length of the CDR3 is 15 residues. Germline V CDR1 and CDR2: SGHVS, FQNEAQ.

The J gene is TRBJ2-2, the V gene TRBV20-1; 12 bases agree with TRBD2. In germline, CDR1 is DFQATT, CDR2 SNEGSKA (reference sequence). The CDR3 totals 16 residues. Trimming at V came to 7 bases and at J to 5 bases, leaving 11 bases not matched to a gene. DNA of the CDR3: TGCAGTGTCCAGATACCCGGACTAGCGGGAACCGGGGAGCTGTTTTTT. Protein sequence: CSVQIPGLAGTGELFF.

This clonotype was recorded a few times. The CDR3 protein is CASSLSAANTEAFF. The DNA of the CDR3 is TGCGCCAGCAGCTTGTCGGCAGCGAACACTGAAGCTTTCTTT. The chain links TRBV5-1 to TRBJ1-1; no clear D. CDR1 is SGHRS, CDR2 YFSETQ, per germline. The V end was cut by 1 base, the J end by 1 base, with 8 bases between. The CDR3 spans 14 residues.

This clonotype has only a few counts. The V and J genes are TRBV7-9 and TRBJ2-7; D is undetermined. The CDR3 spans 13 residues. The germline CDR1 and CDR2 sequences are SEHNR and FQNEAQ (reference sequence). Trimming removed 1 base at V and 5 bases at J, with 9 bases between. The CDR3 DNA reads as TGTGCCAGCAGCTTAGAGCAGAGAAACGAGCAGTACTTC. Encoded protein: CASSLEQRNEQYF.

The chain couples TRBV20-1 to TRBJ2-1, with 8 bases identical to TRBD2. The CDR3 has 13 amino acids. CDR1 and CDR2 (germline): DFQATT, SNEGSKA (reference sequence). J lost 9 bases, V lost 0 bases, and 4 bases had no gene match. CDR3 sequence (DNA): TGCAGTGCTAGAGATCCCGGGGGGGCTGAGCAGTTCTTC. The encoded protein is CSARDPGGAEQFF.

The CDR3 nucleotides read TGTGCCAGCAGCTTAATGGTGGGATCAGGGGAGACCCAGTACTTC. It translates to CASSLMVGSGETQYF. This chain uses TRBV7-3 with TRBJ2-5, with a tentative D call TRBD1 (5 bases). From germline, CDR1 is SGHTA and CDR2 FQGTGA. With 1 base removed from V and 5 bases from J, the gap between germline ends came to 14 bases. This CDR3 region has 15 residues.

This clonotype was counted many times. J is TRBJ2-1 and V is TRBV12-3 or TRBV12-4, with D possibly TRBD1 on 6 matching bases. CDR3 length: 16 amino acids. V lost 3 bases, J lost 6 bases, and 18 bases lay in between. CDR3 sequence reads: CASSFGGQIVSNEQFF. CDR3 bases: TGTGCCAGCAGTTTTGGAGGACAGATAGTTAGCAATGAGCAGTTCTTC.

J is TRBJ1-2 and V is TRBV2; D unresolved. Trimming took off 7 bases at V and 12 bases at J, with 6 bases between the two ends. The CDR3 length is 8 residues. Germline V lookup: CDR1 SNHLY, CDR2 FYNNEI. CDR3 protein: CASISDTF. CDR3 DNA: TGTGCCAGCATCTCCGACACCTTC.

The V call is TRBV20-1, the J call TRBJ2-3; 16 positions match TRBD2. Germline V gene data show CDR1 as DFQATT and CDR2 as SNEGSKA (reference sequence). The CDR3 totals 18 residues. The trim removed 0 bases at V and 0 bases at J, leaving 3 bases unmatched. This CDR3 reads CSARDGTSGRASTDTQYF. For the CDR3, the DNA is TGCAGTGCTAGAGATGGGACTAGCGGGAGGGCTAGCACAGATACGCAGTATTTT.